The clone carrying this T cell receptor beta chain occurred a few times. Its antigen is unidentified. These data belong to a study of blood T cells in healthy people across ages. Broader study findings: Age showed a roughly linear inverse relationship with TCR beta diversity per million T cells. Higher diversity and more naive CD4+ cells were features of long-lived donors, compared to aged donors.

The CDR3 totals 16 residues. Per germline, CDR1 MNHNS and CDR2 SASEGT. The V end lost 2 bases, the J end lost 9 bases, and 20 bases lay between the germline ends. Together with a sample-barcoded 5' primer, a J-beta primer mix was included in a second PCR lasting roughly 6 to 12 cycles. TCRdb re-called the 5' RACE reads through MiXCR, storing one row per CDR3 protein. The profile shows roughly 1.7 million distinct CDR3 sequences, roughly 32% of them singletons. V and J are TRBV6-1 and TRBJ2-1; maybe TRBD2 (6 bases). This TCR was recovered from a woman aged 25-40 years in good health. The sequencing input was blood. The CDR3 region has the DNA TGTGCCAGCAGTGAATTCTCGGGCGTAGCGCGGGGTGAGCAGTTCTTC. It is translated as CASSEFSGVARGEQFF.